Presented here are 12 T cell receptor beta chains from one specimen sequenced in a study of blood T cell repertoires in COVID-19. The method was immunoSEQ multiplex PCR; TCRdb's version includes in-frame clones alone and lacks a portion of them. The table shows around 150,000 clones, with almost 80% occurring only once. The sequencing input was peripheral blood. These receptors all come from a man in his fifties or sixties who had recovered from COVID-19.

This clone was detected only once. V is TRBV3-1 (or the pseudogene TRBV3-2) and J is TRBJ2-7; a possible D gene is TRBD1 (6 bases). The length of the CDR3 is 13 residues. V dropped 4 bases and J dropped 4 bases, with 11 bases sitting between them. Germline V gives CDR1 LGHDT, CDR2 YNNKEL (reference sequence). CDR3 sequence (DNA): TGTGCCAGCAGCCCACGAACAGGGTACGAGCAGTACTTC. This codes for CASSPRTGYEQYF.

The V and J genes are TRBV4-2 and TRBJ2-2; D uncertain. The CDR3 is 13 residues long. The germline V and J ends were trimmed by 3 bases and 8 bases, with 10 bases remaining between them. Per germline, CDR1 LGHNA and CDR2 YNFKEQ. The CDR3 DNA is TGTGCCAGCAGCCACCCTAAAGCTGGGGAGCTGTTTTTT. Its translation is CASSHPKAGELFF.

This rearrangement joins TRBV5-1 to TRBJ2-5, with 12 bases that match TRBD2. Germline trimming cut 4 bases from V and 4 bases from J; bases unmatched to any gene: 5. Germline CDR1 reads SGHRS; CDR2 reads YFSETQ. The CDR3 is 15 residues long. The CDR3 nucleotides are TGCGCCAGCAGCGGAGGACTAGCGGGACGAGAGACCCAGTACTTC. It is translated as CASSGGLAGRETQYF.

The rearrangement joins TRBV24-1 to TRBJ1-5; 8 bases match TRBD1. The V segment lost 3 bases and the J segment 6 bases; nucleotides outside the gene matches: 3. This CDR3 has 14 amino acids. The germline V gene encodes CDR1 KGHDR and CDR2 SFDVKD. As DNA, the CDR3 is TGTGCCACCAGTGATCCAGGGGGCCTTCAGCCCCAGCATTTT. This gives the protein CATSDPGGLQPQHF.

Points on this clone: The final CDR3 position lacks the conserved phenylalanine or tryptophan, pointing to a likely read error. The chain recombines TRBV5-5 with TRBJ2-2; TRBD1 aligns across 10 bases. CDR3 length: 15 amino acids. V lost 3 bases, J lost 6 bases, and 5 bases stayed unmatched. The V gene's germline CDR1 is SGHKS and CDR2 YYEKEE (reference sequence). For the CDR3, the DNA is TGTGCCAGCAGCTGGGGACAGGGGTCATCCGGGGAGCTGTTTCTT. Encoded protein: CASSWGQGSSGELFL.

The rearrangement uses TRBV19 and TRBJ1-5; perhaps TRBD1 as D (6 bases). The CDR3 is 16 residues long. Trimming left V 0 bases short and J 0 bases short, with 9 bases between. From germline, CDR1 is LNHDA and CDR2 SQIVND (reference sequence). CDR3 amino acids: CASSIEQGHSNQPQHF. In DNA, the CDR3 is TGTGCCAGTAGTATAGAACAGGGCCATAGCAATCAGCCCCAGCATTTT.

The sample holds a few counts of this clone. The V call is TRBV19, the J call TRBJ2-1; 10 nucleotides align to TRBD2. The germline CDR1 and CDR2 sequences are LNHDA and SQIVND (reference sequence). J lost 8 bases, V lost 6 bases, and 4 bases had no gene match. This CDR3 contains 13 residues. The CDR3 nucleotides are TGTGCCAGTAGACTAGCGGGGCAGCATGAGCAGTTCTTC. It is translated as CASRLAGQHEQFF.

The chain employs TRBV11-3 and TRBJ2-3, with D possibly TRBD1 on 6 matching bases. Germline V gene data show CDR1 as SGHNT and CDR2 as YENEEA. V was shortened by 2 bases and J by 4 bases, with 10 bases between the two germline ends. The CDR3 has 14 amino acids. The CDR3 DNA follows: TGTGCCAGCAGCTTATCCAGGGGTTCAGATACGCAGTATTTT. Translating gives CASSLSRGSDTQYF.

The rearrangement uses TRBV3-1 (or the pseudogene TRBV3-2) and TRBJ2-7; D gene unclear. Trimming pared 5 bases from V and 0 bases from J, leaving 8 bases between. The CDR3 is 13 amino acids. The germline V gene has CDR1 LGHDT and CDR2 YNNKEL (reference sequence). The CDR3 DNA sequence: TGTGCCAGCAGCTGGGCAACCTCCTACGAGCAGTACTTC. This translates into CASSWATSYEQYF.

V usage is TRBV7-2 and J usage is TRBJ2-1; 8 positions agree with TRBD2. V trimming: 4 bases; J trimming: 1 base; junction bases outside the gene matches: 6. This CDR3 region has 16 residues. Germline lookup yields CDR1 SGHTA and CDR2 FQGNSA. The CDR3 DNA sequence: TGTGCCAGCAGCTCGTATACTAGCGGATCCTACAATGAGCAGTTCTTC. This sequence encodes CASSSYTSGSYNEQFF.

This clone has more than one count but fewer than ten. The chain joins TRBV6-5 to TRBJ2-1; 8 bases are shared with TRBD2. V was pared by 6 bases and J by 5 bases, with 9 bases of the junction left unmatched. The CDR3 has 15 residues. CDR1 MNHEY and CDR2 SVGAGI come from the germline V gene. CDR3 amino acids: CASSPGLVRNNEQFF. Here the CDR3 DNA reads TGTGCCAGCAGCCCGGGACTAGTACGAAACAATGAGCAGTTCTTC.

The gene calls are TRBV14 and TRBJ2-3, with 9 bases lining up with TRBD1. CDR1 and CDR2 (germline): SGHDN, FVKESK. V lost 4 bases, J lost 4 bases, and 6 bases stayed unmatched. The CDR3 covers 15 residues. The CDR3 DNA follows: TGTGCCAGCAGCCCCCTGGGACAGGGAGCAGATACGCAGTATTTT. Residues: CASSPLGQGADTQYF.